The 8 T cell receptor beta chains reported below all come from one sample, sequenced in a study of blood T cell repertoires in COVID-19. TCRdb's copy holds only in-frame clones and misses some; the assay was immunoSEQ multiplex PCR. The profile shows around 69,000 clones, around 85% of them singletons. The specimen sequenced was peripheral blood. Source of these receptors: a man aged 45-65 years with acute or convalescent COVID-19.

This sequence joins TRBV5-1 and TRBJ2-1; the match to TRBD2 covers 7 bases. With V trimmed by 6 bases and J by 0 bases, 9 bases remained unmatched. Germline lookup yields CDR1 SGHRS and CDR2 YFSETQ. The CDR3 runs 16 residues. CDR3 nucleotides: TGCGCCAGCACCCCCCGGGGGGAGAGCTCCTACAATGAGCAGTTCTTC. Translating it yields CASTPRGESSYNEQFF.

CDR3 bases: TGTGCCAGCAGTGAACGGGTGGACGGGGAGCTGTTTTTT. Amino acids: CASSERVDGELFF. This sequence joins TRBV2 and TRBJ2-2; no reliable D call. The CDR3 runs to 13 residues. The germline V and J ends were trimmed by 2 bases and 7 bases, with 8 bases remaining between them. Germline loops: CDR1 SNHLY, CDR2 FYNNEI.

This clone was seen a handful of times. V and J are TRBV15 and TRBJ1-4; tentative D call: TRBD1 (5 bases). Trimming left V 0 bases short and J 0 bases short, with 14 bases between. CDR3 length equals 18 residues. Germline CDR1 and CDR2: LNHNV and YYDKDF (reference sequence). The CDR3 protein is CATSRDYGGDATNEKLFF. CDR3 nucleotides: TGTGCCACCAGCAGAGATTACGGGGGTGATGCAACTAATGAAAAACTGTTTTTT.

The CDR3 protein is CASSQIYNEQFF. Written as DNA, the CDR3 is TGTGCCAGCAGCCAAATATACAATGAGCAGTTCTTC. The chain couples TRBV3-1 (or the pseudogene TRBV3-2) to TRBJ2-1; no clear D gene. The CDR3 length is 12 residues. Germline V lookup: CDR1 LGHDT, CDR2 YNNKEL (reference sequence). Trimming took 2 bases from V and 4 from J, leaving 3 bases between them.

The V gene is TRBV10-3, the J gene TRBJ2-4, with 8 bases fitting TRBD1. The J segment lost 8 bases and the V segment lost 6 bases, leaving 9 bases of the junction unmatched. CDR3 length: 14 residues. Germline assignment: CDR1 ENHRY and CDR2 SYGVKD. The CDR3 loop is CAISLQGGGDIQYF. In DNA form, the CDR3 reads TGTGCCATCAGCCTACAGGGGGGTGGTGACATTCAGTACTTC.

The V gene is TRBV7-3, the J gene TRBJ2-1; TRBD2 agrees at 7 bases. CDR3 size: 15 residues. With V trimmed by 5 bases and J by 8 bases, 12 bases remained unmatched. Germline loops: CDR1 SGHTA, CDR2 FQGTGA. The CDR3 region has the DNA TGTGCCAGCAGCCCCGATGGGGGGGGTACGGATGAGCAGTTCTTC. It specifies CASSPDGGGTDEQFF.

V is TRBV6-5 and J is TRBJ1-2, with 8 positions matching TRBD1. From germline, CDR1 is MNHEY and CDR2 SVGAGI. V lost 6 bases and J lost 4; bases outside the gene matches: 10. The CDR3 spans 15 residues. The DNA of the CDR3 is TGTGCCAGCAGCCCCAGACAGGGGTTGAGCTATGGCTACACCTTC. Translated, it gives CASSPRQGLSYGYTF.

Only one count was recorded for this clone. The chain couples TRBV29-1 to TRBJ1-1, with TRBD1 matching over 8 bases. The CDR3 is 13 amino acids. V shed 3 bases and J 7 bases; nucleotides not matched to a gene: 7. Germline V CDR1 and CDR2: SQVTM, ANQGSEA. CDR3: CSVDPGGFSEAFF. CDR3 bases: TGCAGCGTTGATCCAGGGGGCTTCAGTGAAGCTTTCTTT.